The 3 T cell receptor beta chains below all came from one sample that was sequenced in a study of cytomegalovirus exposure and HLA in healthy donors. A multiplex PCR was run with 60 Vbeta primers and 13 Jbeta primers. Assay used: immunoSEQ multiplex PCR; TCRdb lists only in-frame clones, some missing. The sample contains roughly 140,000 clones, about 80% of which appear only once. The sample comprised PBMCs. The source is a male donor in good health and CMV-seronegative.

The V call is TRBV6-6, the J call TRBJ1-2, with 7 bases matching TRBD1. Unmatched junction bases numbered 7, after V lost 6 bases and J lost 3 bases. This CDR3 spans 14 amino acids. CDR1 and CDR2 (germline): MNHNY, SVGAGI (reference sequence). CDR3 loop: CASRATGLDYGYTF. The CDR3 DNA reads as TGTGCCAGCAGAGCGACAGGGCTCGACTATGGCTACACCTTC.

This chain uses TRBV18 with TRBJ2-4; tentatively, D is TRBD2 (5 bases). CDR3 length: 18 amino acids. V dropped 2 bases and J dropped 0 bases, with 17 bases sitting between them. Germline V gene data show CDR1 as KGHSH and CDR2 as LQKENI. The CDR3 DNA sequence: TGTGCCAGCTCACCAGAGATGACGGCGGGTCTAGCCAAAAACATTCAGTACTTC. Translated, it gives CASSPEMTAGLAKNIQYF.

The chain joins TRBV5-1 to TRBJ1-3, with 7 bases matching TRBD1. Trimming removed 5 bases from V and 2 bases from J; junction bases left unmatched: 7. The CDR3 is 15 amino acids. Germline assignment: CDR1 SGHRS and CDR2 YFSETQ. The CDR3 region has the DNA TGCGCCAGCAGGGAATCGACAGGGCCTGGAAACACCATATATTTT. Protein product: CASRESTGPGNTIYF.